This T cell receptor (beta chain) came from a study of T cells in Graves' hyperthyroidism and ophthalmopathy. Overall study context: Peripheral blood was obtained at initial diagnosis, preceding any treatment.

Amplification targeted TCR beta CDR3 regions from RNA transcripts. The TCR CDR3 first-round RT-PCR relied on the HTBI primer set. TCRdb called the multiplex PCR reads again in MiXCR, with one record for every CDR3 protein. The sample carries a few hundred thousand distinct CDR3 sequences, about 18% recorded once. The length of the CDR3 is 13 residues. Germline V gene sequence: CDR1 KGHSH, CDR2 LQKENI. The V gene lost 3 bases and the J gene lost 4 bases, with 10 bases spanning the gap. This clonotype was seen once. This receptor was obtained from a man aged 18 to 35 with Graves' ophthalmopathy. The rearrangement joins TRBV18 to TRBJ2-7, with D tentatively TRBD1 (6 bases). Sequencing was done on a sample of blood. For the CDR3, the DNA is TGTGCCAGCTCACCGGACAGTTTTTACGAGCAGTACTTC. It translates to CASSPDSFYEQYF.